The clone carrying this TCR beta chain was observed a handful of times. The antigen is undetermined. These data are taken from a study of beta chain features in type 1 diabetes. Broader study findings: For cells with high TCR expression, cDNA sequencing could yield over-representation. The study found moderately but significantly shorter TCRB CDR3s in all four CD4+ subsets of Type 1 diabetes patients.

All of the isolated RNA was reverse transcribed, so expressed TCRB transcripts were sequenced. Average reads for naive, central memory and regulatory T cell samples were about 3.57 million. TCRdb keeps only in-frame clones here, not all; method: immunoSEQ multiplex PCR. The data show under 450,000 clones, around 14% seen once. Over 95% purity was reached by all sorted populations. Between the trimmed V and J ends, which lost 5 bases and 0 bases, there was a span of 11 bases. CDR1 PRHDT and CDR2 FYEKMQ come from the germline V gene (reference sequence). The CDR3 consists of 16 residues. The origin of this receptor is a man aged 25-40 years in good health. The specimen sequenced was naive CD4+ T cells from blood. V gene TRBV13 combines with J gene TRBJ2-6, with D uncertain. In nucleotides, the CDR3 is TGTGCCAGCAGCCGCCGCAGAGGCTCTGGGGCCAACGTCCTGACTTTC. Its translation is CASSRRRGSGANVLTF.